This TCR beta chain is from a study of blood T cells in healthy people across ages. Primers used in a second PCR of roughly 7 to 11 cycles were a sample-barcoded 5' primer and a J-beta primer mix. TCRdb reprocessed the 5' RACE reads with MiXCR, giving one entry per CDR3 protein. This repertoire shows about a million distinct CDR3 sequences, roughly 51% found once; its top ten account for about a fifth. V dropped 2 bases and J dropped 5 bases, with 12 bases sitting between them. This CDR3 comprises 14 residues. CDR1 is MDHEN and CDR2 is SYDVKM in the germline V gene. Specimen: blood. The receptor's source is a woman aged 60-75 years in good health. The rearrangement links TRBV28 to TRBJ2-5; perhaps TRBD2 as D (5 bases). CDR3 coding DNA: TGTGCCAGCAGTTTAAGTGGGAGAGCGGAGACCCAGTACTTC. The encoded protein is CASSLSGRAETQYF.